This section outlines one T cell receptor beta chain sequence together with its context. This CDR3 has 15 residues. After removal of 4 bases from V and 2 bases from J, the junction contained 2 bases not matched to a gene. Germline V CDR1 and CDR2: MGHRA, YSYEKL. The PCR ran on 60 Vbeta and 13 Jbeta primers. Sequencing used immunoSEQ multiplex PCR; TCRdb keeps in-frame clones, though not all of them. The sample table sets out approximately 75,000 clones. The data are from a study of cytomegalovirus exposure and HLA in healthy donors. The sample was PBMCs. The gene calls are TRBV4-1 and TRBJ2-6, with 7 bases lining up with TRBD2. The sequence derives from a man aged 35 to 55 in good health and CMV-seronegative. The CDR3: CASSPRGAGANVLTF. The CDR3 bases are TGCGCCAGCAGCCCCCGGGGGGCTGGGGCCAACGTCCTGACTTTC.